A selection of T cell receptor beta chains follows, all from one sample in a study of blood T cells in healthy people across ages. TCRdb analysed the 5' RACE reads with MiXCR anew, one entry per CDR3 protein. The table lists about 1.4 million distinct CDR3 sequences, roughly 64% of them singletons. Sequenced input: blood. The receptors were gathered from a young man in good health. The CDR3 runs from the conserved cysteine through the conserved F or W. D genes are given only for firm matches. Clone size is shown for a subset of rows, as once, few, many or a class of expanded clone.

D gene: -; J gene: TRBJ2-7; V gene: TRBV6-5; clone size: -; CDR3 length: 15; CDR3 DNA: TGTGCCAGCAGTCAGCCAGGCGTTTGGTCCTACGAGCAGTACTTC; CDR3 protein: CASSQPGVWSYEQYF
D gene: -; J gene: TRBJ1-6; V gene: TRBV7-2; clone size: -; CDR3 length: 15; CDR3 DNA: TGTGCCAGCAGCTTAGCGATGGGGACCAATTCACCCCTCCACTTT; CDR3 protein: CASSLAMGTNSPLHF
D gene: -; J gene: TRBJ1-2; V gene: TRBV6-4; clone size: -; CDR3 length: 14; CDR3 DNA: TGTGCCAGCAGTTCGACAGGACTCGGCTATGGCTACACCTTC; CDR3 protein: CASSSTGLGYGYTF
D gene: -; J gene: TRBJ2-3; V gene: TRBV20-1; clone size: -; CDR3 length: 16; CDR3 DNA: TGCAGTGCTAGAGATTACCTAAGGACTAGCACAGATACGCAGTATTTT; CDR3 protein: CSARDYLRTSTDTQYF
D gene: -; J gene: TRBJ2-7; V gene: TRBV4-1; clone size: few; CDR3 length: 12; CDR3 DNA: TGCGCCAGCAGCCAAGAATCCGACGAGCAGTACTTC; CDR3 protein: CASSQESDEQYF
D gene: -; J gene: TRBJ1-1; V gene: TRBV7-2; clone size: -; CDR3 length: 12; CDR3 DNA: TGTGCCAGCAGACCAGGGTTACCTGAAGCTTTCTTT; CDR3 protein: CASRPGLPEAFF
D gene: TRBD1; J gene: TRBJ1-1; V gene: TRBV18; clone size: -; CDR3 length: 16; CDR3 DNA: TGTGCCAGCTCACCGCCTAACAGGGGCTCTCACACTGAAGCTTTCTTT; CDR3 protein: CASSPPNRGSHTEAFF
D gene: TRBD1; J gene: TRBJ2-2; V gene: TRBV27; clone size: once; CDR3 length: 16; CDR3 DNA: TGTGCCAGCAGTTTCCTCTGGACAGGGTCGTCCGGGGAGCTGTTTTTT; CDR3 protein: CASSFLWTGSSGELFF
D gene: -; J gene: TRBJ2-5; V gene: TRBV10-1; clone size: -; CDR3 length: 14; CDR3 DNA: TGCGCCAGCAGTGAGGAAAGTATCCAAGAGACCCAGTACTTC; CDR3 protein: CASSEESIQETQYF
D gene: TRBD2; J gene: TRBJ2-1; V gene: TRBV24-1; clone size: few; CDR3 length: 15; CDR3 DNA: TGTGCCACCAGTTCGGGACTAGCGGGGTATAATGAGCAGTTCTTC; CDR3 protein: CATSSGLAGYNEQFF
D gene: TRBD2; J gene: TRBJ2-3; V gene: TRBV10-3; clone size: -; CDR3 length: 16; CDR3 DNA: TGTGCCATCAGGTTCACTAGCGGGAGGACCACAGATACGCAGTATTTT; CDR3 protein: CAIRFTSGRTTDTQYF
D gene: TRBD1; J gene: TRBJ2-7; V gene: TRBV4-1; clone size: once; CDR3 length: 16; CDR3 DNA: TGCGCCAGCAGCCAAATGGGACAGGGGGCCAACTACGAGCAGTACTTC; CDR3 protein: CASSQMGQGANYEQYF
D gene: -; J gene: TRBJ2-3; V gene: TRBV9; clone size: -; CDR3 length: 15; CDR3 DNA: TGTGCCAGCAGCGTAGACTCCCGGAAGACAGATACGCAGTATTTT; CDR3 protein: CASSVDSRKTDTQYF
D gene: -; J gene: TRBJ1-5; V gene: TRBV7-9; clone size: -; CDR3 length: 17; CDR3 DNA: TGTGCCAGCAGCTTATCCGGGAATCCGAGGAGCAATCAGCCCCAGCATTTT; CDR3 protein: CASSLSGNPRSNQPQHF
D gene: -; J gene: TRBJ1-2; V gene: TRBV29-1; clone size: few; CDR3 length: 12; CDR3 DNA: TGCAGCGGCCGTGACAGGAGCTATGGCTACACCTTC; CDR3 protein: CSGRDRSYGYTF
D gene: TRBD1; J gene: TRBJ2-7; V gene: TRBV20-1; clone size: few; CDR3 length: 14; CDR3 DNA: TGCAGTGCCAGCGGGACAGGGACTTTCTACGAGCAGTACTTC; CDR3 protein: CSASGTGTFYEQYF
D gene: TRBD2; J gene: TRBJ2-5; V gene: TRBV6-2/TRBV6-3; clone size: -; CDR3 length: 13; CDR3 DNA: TGTGCCAGCGGGCTAGCGGCACAAGAGACCCAGTACTTC; CDR3 protein: CASGLAAQETQYF
D gene: -; J gene: TRBJ1-4; V gene: TRBV25-1; clone size: many; CDR3 length: 17; CDR3 DNA: TGTGCCAGCAGGGGGGGGAGATGGGGCAGGGTAGAAGAAAAACTGTTTTTT; CDR3 protein: CASRGGRWGRVEEKLFF
D gene: -; J gene: TRBJ2-5; V gene: TRBV7-9; clone size: -; CDR3 length: 16; CDR3 DNA: TGTGCCAGCAGCGAGGGGACCAAAACCTTCCCAGAGACCCAGTACTTC; CDR3 protein: CASSEGTKTFPETQYF
D gene: -; J gene: TRBJ2-5; V gene: TRBV5-1; clone size: few; CDR3 length: 17; CDR3 DNA: TGCGCCAGCAGCTTGGCTCGCTTTGGCAGGGAAGGAGAGACCCAGTACTTC; CDR3 protein: CASSLARFGREGETQYF
D gene: TRBD2; J gene: TRBJ2-7; V gene: TRBV5-1; clone size: few; CDR3 length: 14; CDR3 DNA: TGCGCCAGCAGAGCCCCCGGGACTAATAACGAGCAGTACTTC; CDR3 protein: CASRAPGTNNEQYF
D gene: -; J gene: TRBJ1-6; V gene: TRBV5-6; clone size: few; CDR3 length: 13; CDR3 DNA: TGTGCCAGCAGCTTGGCCTTCGGGACACCCCTCCACTTT; CDR3 protein: CASSLAFGTPLHF
D gene: -; J gene: TRBJ2-3; V gene: TRBV4-1; clone size: -; CDR3 length: 15; CDR3 DNA: TGCGCCAGCAGCCCCGTAGAGCGGCCAGCAGATACGCAGTATTTT; CDR3 protein: CASSPVERPADTQYF
D gene: TRBD1; J gene: TRBJ2-7; V gene: TRBV27; clone size: few; CDR3 length: 13; CDR3 DNA: TGTGCCAGCGGTCCCCCAGGGGGCTACGAGCAGTACTTC; CDR3 protein: CASGPPGGYEQYF
D gene: TRBD2; J gene: TRBJ2-3; V gene: TRBV9; clone size: -; CDR3 length: 16; CDR3 DNA: TGTGCCAGCAGCGCCACCCCCGGGACTAGTCCCGATACGCAGTATTTT; CDR3 protein: CASSATPGTSPDTQYF
D gene: TRBD1; J gene: TRBJ1-5; V gene: TRBV20-1; clone size: -; CDR3 length: 14; CDR3 DNA: TGCAGTGCTAGAGAGGGGACAGCAAATCAGCCCCAGCATTTT; CDR3 protein: CSAREGTANQPQHF
D gene: TRBD1; J gene: TRBJ2-7; V gene: TRBV20-1; clone size: -; CDR3 length: 14; CDR3 DNA: TGCAGTGCTGCGGACAGGGCATCAACCTACGAGCAGTACTTC; CDR3 protein: CSAADRASTYEQYF
D gene: -; J gene: TRBJ1-4; V gene: TRBV7-2; clone size: -; CDR3 length: 16; CDR3 DNA: TGTGCCAGCAGCTATCCGGACACAGCAACTAATGAAAAACTGTTTTTT; CDR3 protein: CASSYPDTATNEKLFF
D gene: TRBD2; J gene: TRBJ2-5; V gene: TRBV20-1; clone size: -; CDR3 length: 16; CDR3 DNA: TGCAGTGCTAGAAGGCTAGCGGGGGCCGGACAAGAGACCCAGTACTTC; CDR3 protein: CSARRLAGAGQETQYF